The 24 T cell receptor beta chains below were found in one sample sequenced in a study of blood T cell repertoires in COVID-19. Generated by immunoSEQ multiplex PCR, the TCRdb table keeps only in-frame clones and is missing some. The table lists 200,000 to 250,000 clones, around 84% of them singletons. Sequencing was performed on peripheral blood. The receptor set was obtained from a woman older than 75 with active or convalescent COVID-19.

This clone was counted a few times. The J gene is TRBJ1-1, the V gene TRBV10-3; no firm D call. V dropped 3 bases and J dropped 4 bases, with 15 bases sitting between them. Looked up from germline, CDR1 is ENHRY and CDR2 is SYGVKD. This CDR3 contains 15 residues. DNA for the CDR3: TGTGCCATCAGTGACTACGGCCTGGGAGTCACTGAAGCTTTCTTT. It specifies CAISDYGLGVTEAFF.

The genes are TRBV4-2 and TRBJ2-2; 10 nucleotides agree with TRBD2. The junction had 4 bases not matched to a gene; V was cut back by 2 bases and J by 4 bases. CDR3 length equals 16 residues. CDR1 and CDR2 from the germline V gene are LGHNA and YNFKEQ. The CDR3: CASSQHRTSGTGELFF. The DNA for the CDR3 is TGTGCCAGCAGCCAACATCGGACTAGCGGCACCGGGGAGCTGTTTTTT.

The chain joins TRBV18 to TRBJ1-1; D is possibly TRBD1 (5 bases). CDR1 and CDR2 from the germline V gene are KGHSH and LQKENI. The CDR3 has 14 amino acids. Trimming removed 0 bases at V and 10 bases at J, with 15 bases between. The CDR3 here is CASSPPFLDTRAFF. CDR3 nucleotide sequence: TGTGCCAGCTCACCACCCTTTCTGGACACCCGAGCTTTCTTT.

This clone was seen just once. This chain's CDR3 is CASSLRRTGNEQYF. The CDR3 bases are TGTGCCAGCAGCCTAAGACGGACAGGGAACGAGCAGTACTTC. The J gene is TRBJ2-7, the V gene TRBV11-1, with 8 bases fitting TRBD1. The CDR3 has 14 residues. Germline V CDR1 and CDR2: SGHAT, FQDESV (reference sequence). V was pared by 5 bases and J by 5 bases, with 8 bases of the junction left unmatched.

The V gene is TRBV18, the J gene TRBJ2-6; the match to TRBD1 covers 9 bases. The CDR3 consists of 19 residues. The V gene end was trimmed by 2 bases and the J gene end by 3 bases; junction bases not matched to a gene: 11. From germline, CDR1 is KGHSH and CDR2 LQKENI. The chain's CDR3 is CASSPRQGGSSSGANVLTF. The CDR3 nucleotides are TGTGCCAGCTCACCAAGACAGGGGGGATCCTCTAGTGGGGCCAACGTCCTGACTTTC. Full variable domain (missing parts from reference TRBV18 and TRBJ2-6): NAGVMQNPRHLVRRRGQEARLRCSPMKGHSHVYWYRQLPEEGLKFMVYLQKENIIDESGMPKERFSAEFPKEGPSILRIQQVVRGDSAAYFCASSPRQGGSSSGANVLTFGAGSRLTVL.

The table lists this clone with many counts. J is TRBJ1-6 and V is TRBV27, with 7 bases identical to TRBD1. The CDR3 runs 16 residues. Germline V gene lookup returns CDR1 MNHEY and CDR2 SMNVEV (reference sequence). Trimming removed 7 bases from V and 3 bases from J; junction bases left unmatched: 9. The DNA for the CDR3 is TGTGCCAGCACCTACCGCGGGACAGTCTATAATTCACCCCTCCACTTT. This translates into CASTYRGTVYNSPLHF.

The rearrangement uses TRBV18 and TRBJ1-1, with D perhaps TRBD1 (5 bases). Trimming cost V 3 bases and J 3 bases, with 17 bases left between them. Germline-derived CDR1 and CDR2 are KGHSH and LQKENI. This CDR3 has 16 amino acids. CDR3 DNA: TGTGCCAGCTCACCCTCTATCCAGGGAGGAGACACTGAAGCTTTCTTT. Translated, it gives CASSPSIQGGDTEAFF.

The chain combines TRBV19 with TRBJ2-7; D not certain. The CDR3 has 15 amino acids. Germline lookup yields CDR1 LNHDA and CDR2 SQIVND (reference sequence). Trimming pared 5 bases from V and 0 bases from J, leaving 14 bases between. CDR3 nucleotide sequence: TGTGCCAGTAGTGCCACTCGAGTTAGCTCCTACGAGCAGTACTTC. Protein: CASSATRVSSYEQYF.

The rearrangement uses TRBV28 and TRBJ2-7; D remains unclear. Germline V gene lookup returns CDR1 MDHEN and CDR2 SYDVKM. Trimming took 6 bases from V and 2 from J, leaving 11 bases between them. The CDR3 is made up of 13 amino acids. The CDR3 loop is CASSSTPTYEQYF. The CDR3 nucleotides read TGTGCCAGCAGCTCCACACCCACCTACGAGCAGTACTTC.

The chain uses TRBV5-6 and TRBJ1-4, with D unresolved. The CDR3 totals 16 residues. The V gene lost 1 base and the J gene lost 3 bases, with 13 bases spanning the gap. CDR1 is SGHDT and CDR2 is YYEEEE in the germline V gene. CDR3 residues: CASSLYWSTPNEKLFF. The CDR3 bases are TGTGCCAGCAGCTTGTATTGGTCCACACCTAATGAAAAACTGTTTTTT.

This clone has more than one count but fewer than ten. This chain connects TRBV10-3 to TRBJ2-5; TRBD1 might be the D (5 bases). This CDR3 has 14 amino acids. Looked up from germline, CDR1 is ENHRY and CDR2 is SYGVKD. Trimming removed 4 bases from V and 5 bases from J, with 14 bases in between. This CDR3 is CAISVGQGGETQYF. In DNA form, the CDR3 reads TGTGCCATCAGTGTCGGGCAGGGTGGGGAGACCCAGTACTTC.

The J gene is TRBJ1-2, the V gene TRBV12-3 or TRBV12-4; 8 positions agree with TRBD1. The CDR3 extends over 12 amino acids. Unmatched junction bases numbered 4, after V lost 5 bases and J lost 8 bases. The CDR3 DNA is TGTGCCAGCAGTCAGAGACAGGGGGGCTACACCTTC. As protein: CASSQRQGGYTF.

This clone was seen only once. The gene calls are TRBV5-1 and TRBJ2-3; possibly TRBD2 for D (6 bases). V was shortened by 4 bases and J by 0 bases, with 18 bases between the two germline ends. Germline CDR1 reads SGHRS; CDR2 reads YFSETQ. The CDR3 runs 17 residues. For the CDR3, the DNA is TGCGCCAGCAGCCACATTCCTAGCGACCCTAGCACAGATACGCAGTATTTT. Encoded protein: CASSHIPSDPSTDTQYF. Full variable domain (missing parts from reference TRBV5-1 and TRBJ2-3): KAGVTQTPRYLIKTRGQQVTLSCSPISGHRSVSWYQQTPGQGLQFLFEYFSETQRNKGNFPGRFSGRQFSNSRSEMNVSTLELGDSALYLCASSHIPSDPSTDTQYFGPGTRLTVL.

This clone has only a few counts. This chain connects TRBV3-1 (or the pseudogene TRBV3-2) to TRBJ2-3; tentatively, D is TRBD2 (6 bases). The germline gives CDR1 LGHDT, CDR2 YNNKEL (reference sequence). V gave up 10 bases and J gave up 4 bases, with 9 bases separating them. This CDR3 comprises 11 residues. CDR3 sequence (DNA): TGTGCCACCGGGGGTGCAGATACGCAGTATTTT. Its translation: CATGGADTQYF.

The chain couples TRBV7-2 to TRBJ2-1; D may be TRBD1 (6 bases). Germline-derived CDR1 and CDR2 are SGHTA and FQGNSA. The length of the CDR3 is 15 residues. Trimming pared 5 bases from V and 4 bases from J, leaving 15 bases between. The CDR3 loop reads CASSQGQALYNEQFF. The CDR3 DNA reads as TGTGCCAGCAGCCAGGGACAAGCGTTATACAATGAGCAGTTCTTC. Complete variable domain (other parts from reference TRBV7-2 and TRBJ2-1): GAGVSQSPSNKVTEKGKDVELRCDPISGHTALYWYRQSLGQGLEFLIYFQGNSAPDKSGLPSDRFSAERTGGSVSTLTIQRTQQEDSAVYLCASSQGQALYNEQFFGPGTRLTVL.

The rearrangement links TRBV2 to TRBJ2-7; 7 bases fit TRBD2. The CDR3 length is 14 residues. In germline, CDR1 is SNHLY, CDR2 FYNNEI. Trimming at V came to 7 bases and at J to 6 bases, leaving 12 bases not matched to a gene. CDR3 sequence reads: CASKVGRPSGEQYF. In nucleotides, the CDR3 is TGTGCCAGCAAGGTAGGGCGACCTAGCGGCGAGCAGTACTTC.

The chain has TRBV7-2 and TRBJ2-3; TRBD1 matches at 7 bases. Germline V gives CDR1 SGHTA, CDR2 FQGNSA. Unmatched junction bases numbered 7, after V lost 5 bases and J lost 5 bases. The CDR3 consists of 14 residues. CDR3 region: CASSPDRVRDTQYF. The CDR3 DNA reads TGTGCCAGCAGCCCAGACAGGGTTCGAGATACGCAGTATTTT.

The gene calls are TRBV24-1 and TRBJ1-4, with 7 positions matching TRBD1. CDR1 KGHDR and CDR2 SFDVKD come from the germline V gene. CDR3 length: 15 amino acids. J lost 8 bases, V lost 4 bases, and 9 bases had no gene match. The CDR3 DNA follows: TGTGCCACCAGTGACCCCGGGACAGATATGGAAAAACTGTTTTTT. This gives the protein CATSDPGTDMEKLFF.

The chain has TRBV7-2 and TRBJ2-7; the match to TRBD1 covers 8 bases. Trimming took 4 bases from V and 2 from J; bases not matched to a gene: 10. Germline loops: CDR1 SGHTA, CDR2 FQGNSA. There are 16 residues in the CDR3. In DNA, the CDR3 is TGTGCCAGCAGCTCGGCGGGACAGGTAGGGACCTACGAGCAGTACTTC. Its protein is CASSSAGQVGTYEQYF.

The gene calls are TRBV11-3 and TRBJ1-1, with 7 bases identical to TRBD1. This CDR3 comprises 14 residues. The V gene end was trimmed by 2 bases and the J gene end by 5 bases; junction bases not matched to a gene: 5. Per germline, CDR1 SGHNT and CDR2 YENEEA. The CDR3 here is CASSLRGQGTEAFF. CDR3 nucleotide sequence: TGTGCCAGCAGCTTAAGGGGGCAAGGAACTGAAGCTTTCTTT.

The V call is TRBV4-1, the J call TRBJ1-2; D is unresolved. V was trimmed by 5 bases and J by 1 base, leaving 11 bases between them. The germline CDR1 and CDR2 sequences are MGHRA and YSYEKL. CDR3 length: 14 amino acids. CDR3 sequence: CASSARLSNYGYTF. The DNA of the CDR3 is TGCGCCAGCAGCGCCCGACTCAGTAACTATGGCTACACCTTC.

This chain connects TRBV2 to TRBJ2-2; 7 bases line up with TRBD1. The CDR3 consists of 14 residues. Germline assignment: CDR1 SNHLY and CDR2 FYNNEI. J lost 4 bases, V lost 3 bases, and 2 bases had no gene match. The CDR3 spells CASSERTGTGELFF. The CDR3 region has the DNA TGTGCCAGCAGTGAGCGGACAGGCACCGGGGAGCTGTTTTTT.

The rearrangement joins TRBV7-9 to TRBJ2-5; TRBD1 matches 8 bases. The CDR3 loop spans 15 amino acids. Trimming at V came to 4 bases and at J to 4 bases, leaving 8 bases not matched to a gene. Germline V gene sequence: CDR1 SEHNR, CDR2 FQNEAQ (reference sequence). The CDR3 nucleotides are TGTGCCAGCAGCTCCTCCAGGGGGCGCGGAGAGACCCAGTACTTC. Translated: CASSSSRGRGETQYF.

V gene TRBV12-3 or TRBV12-4 combines with J gene TRBJ1-1; D remains unclear. This CDR3 has 13 amino acids. Trimming stripped 5 bases from V and 3 bases from J, with 10 bases between. This CDR3 is CASSPQIYTEAFF. The CDR3 bases are TGTGCCAGCAGTCCACAGATCTACACTGAAGCTTTCTTT.